This TCR beta chain was recorded in a study of OX40 agonist ivuxolimab in advanced cancers. Study overall: A history of anti-PD-1, anti-PD-L1 or anti-CTLA-4 therapy was acceptable, and approximately 40% had some. General study results and limits: Partial responders receiving 0.1-3.0 mg/kg showed among the lowest clonal expansion. The specificity for antigen of the expanded peripheral T cells was not determined.

Sequenced by immunoSEQ multiplex PCR; TCRdb stores in-frame clones only, minus some. The profile covers more than 65,000 clones, with just under 95% appearing a single time and about a sixth taken by the ten largest. Per germline, CDR1 WSHSY and CDR2 SAAADI. Trimming pared 2 bases from V and 5 bases from J, leaving 18 bases between. The CDR3 totals 16 residues. Blood draws occurred at baseline, cycle 4 day 1, and cycle 7 day 1. As regards this clone: The antigen is undetermined.

The rearrangement uses TRBV10-2 and TRBJ1-2, with D perhaps TRBD1 (6 bases). Source: CD4+ or CD8+ T cells sorted from blood, taken in a trial of the OX40 agonist ivuxolimab. The sequence was obtained from an adult with an advanced solid tumor such as melanoma, head and neck, liver or kidney cancer. CDR3 nucleotides: TGCGCCAGCAGTGAGCCGCTCGAGTCAGGGGCGTATGGCTACACCTTC. Residues: CASSEPLESGAYGYTF.